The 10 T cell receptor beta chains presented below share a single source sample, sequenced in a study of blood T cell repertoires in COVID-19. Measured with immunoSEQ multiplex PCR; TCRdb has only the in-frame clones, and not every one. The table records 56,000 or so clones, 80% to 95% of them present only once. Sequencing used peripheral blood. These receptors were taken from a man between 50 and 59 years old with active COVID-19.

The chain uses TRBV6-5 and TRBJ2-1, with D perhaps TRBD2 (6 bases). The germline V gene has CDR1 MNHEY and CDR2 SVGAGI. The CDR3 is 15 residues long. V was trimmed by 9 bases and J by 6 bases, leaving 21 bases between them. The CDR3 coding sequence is TGTGCCAGTACCGATGAAGCGGGTCACGCCAATGAGCAGTTCTTC. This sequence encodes CASTDEAGHANEQFF.

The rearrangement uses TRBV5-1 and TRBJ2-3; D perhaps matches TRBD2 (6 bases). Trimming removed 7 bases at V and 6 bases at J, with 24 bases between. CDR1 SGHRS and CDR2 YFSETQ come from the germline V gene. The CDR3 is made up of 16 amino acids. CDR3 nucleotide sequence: TGCGCCAGCCTTCTTGCGGCGGGGACTGGCGGGGATACGCAGTATTTT. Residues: CASLLAAGTGGDTQYF.

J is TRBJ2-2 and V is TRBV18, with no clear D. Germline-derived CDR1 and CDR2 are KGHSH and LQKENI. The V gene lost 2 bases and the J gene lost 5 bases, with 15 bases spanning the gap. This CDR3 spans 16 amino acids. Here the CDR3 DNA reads TGTGCCAGCTCACCAATGCTAGGATCGAGGACCGGGGAGCTGTTTTTT. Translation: CASSPMLGSRTGELFF.

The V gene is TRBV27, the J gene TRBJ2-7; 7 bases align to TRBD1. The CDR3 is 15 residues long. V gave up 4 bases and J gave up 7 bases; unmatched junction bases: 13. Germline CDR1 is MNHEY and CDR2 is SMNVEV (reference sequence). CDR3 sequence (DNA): TGTGCCAGCAGTTATTCCTCAACAGGGGACCTTGAGCAGTACTTC. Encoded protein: CASSYSSTGDLEQYF.

The CDR3 DNA sequence: TGTGCCAGTAGCCGATCCAGCGGGGTACTTGATCTGTTGGGTGAAAAACTGTTTTTT. Its protein is CASSRSSGVLDLLGEKLFF. The chain employs TRBV19 and TRBJ1-4; D gene unclear. The V end was cut by 6 bases, the J end by 7 bases, with 30 bases between. The CDR3 runs to 19 residues. Per the germline V gene, CDR1 is LNHDA and CDR2 is SQIVND (reference sequence).

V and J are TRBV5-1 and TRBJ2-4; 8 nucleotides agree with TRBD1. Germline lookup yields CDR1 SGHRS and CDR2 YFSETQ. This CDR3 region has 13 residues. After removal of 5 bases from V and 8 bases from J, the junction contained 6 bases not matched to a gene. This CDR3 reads CASRITGGDIQYF. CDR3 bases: TGCGCCAGCAGGATTACAGGGGGAGACATTCAGTACTTC.

CDR3 residues: CASITDRDRDGYTF. The CDR3 nucleotides are TGTGCCAGCATCACCGACCGGGACAGGGATGGCTACACCTTC. The chain employs TRBV2 and TRBJ1-2; 9 bases are a match to TRBD1. V dropped 7 bases and J dropped 6; count of bases not matched to a gene: 9. Germline V CDR1 and CDR2: SNHLY, FYNNEI. The CDR3 runs 14 residues.

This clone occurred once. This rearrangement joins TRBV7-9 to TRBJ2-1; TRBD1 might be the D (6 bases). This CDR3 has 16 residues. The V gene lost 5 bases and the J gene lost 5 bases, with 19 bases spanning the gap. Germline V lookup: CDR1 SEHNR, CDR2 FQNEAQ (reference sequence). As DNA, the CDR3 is TGTGCCAGCAGCACATCAGGGGCGCGGGCACACAATGAGCAGTTCTTC. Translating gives CASSTSGARAHNEQFF.

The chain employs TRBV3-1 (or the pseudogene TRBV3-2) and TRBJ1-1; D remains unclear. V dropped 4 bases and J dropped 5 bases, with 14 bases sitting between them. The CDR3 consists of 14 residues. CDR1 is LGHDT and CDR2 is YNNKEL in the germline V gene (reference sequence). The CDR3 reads CASSRSIAGTEAFF. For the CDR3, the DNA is TGTGCCAGCAGCCGGAGTATAGCGGGAACTGAAGCTTTCTTT.

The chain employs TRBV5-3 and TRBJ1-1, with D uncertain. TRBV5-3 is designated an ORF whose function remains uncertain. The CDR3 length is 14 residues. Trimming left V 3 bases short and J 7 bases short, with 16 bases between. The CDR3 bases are TGTGCCAGAAGCTACCGACTGAAAGTCTATGAAGCTTTCTTT. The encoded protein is CARSYRLKVYEAFF.